This entry lists 32 T cell receptor beta chains sequenced from one sample in a study of cytomegalovirus exposure and HLA in healthy donors. PCR was performed using 60 Vbeta and 13 Jbeta primers. Libraries were prepared by immunoSEQ multiplex PCR; TCRdb keeps only in-frame clonotypes and omits some of them. The repertoire has 70,000 to 95,000 clones, 75% of them found once; the top ten carry 2.2%. Sequencing was carried out using PBMCs. These receptors came from a man aged 40-55 years in good health and CMV-seronegative.

The rearrangement links TRBV27 to TRBJ2-7, with D perhaps matching TRBD1 (6 bases). Germline lookup yields CDR1 MNHEY and CDR2 SMNVEV (reference sequence). This CDR3 has 17 residues. The V and J ends lost 6 bases and 2 bases respectively, with 23 bases between them. The CDR3 DNA sequence: TGTGCCAGCAGGGCGACAACCGGGACAAACTTTACCTACGAGCAGTACTTC. Protein product: CASRATTGTNFTYEQYF.

This rearrangement joins TRBV29-1 to TRBJ2-3, with 10 bases fitting TRBD1. V trimming: 0 bases; J trimming: 5 bases; junction bases outside the gene matches: 11. This CDR3 region has 17 residues. Germline assignment: CDR1 SQVTM and CDR2 ANQGSEA. CDR3 nucleotides: TGCAGCGTTGAAGATCTAGGGGACAGGGGCTCGGAAGATACGCAGTATTTT. Amino acid sequence: CSVEDLGDRGSEDTQYF.

The V gene is TRBV4-2, the J gene TRBJ2-7; 7 nucleotides line up with TRBD1. Germline V gene lookup returns CDR1 LGHNA and CDR2 YNFKEQ. With V trimmed by 1 base and J by 3 bases, 3 bases remained unmatched. This CDR3 region has 14 residues. This chain's CDR3 is CASSQGQGDYEQYF. The CDR3 DNA is TGTGCCAGCAGCCAAGGTCAGGGGGACTACGAGCAGTACTTC.

The CDR3 bases are TGCAGCGTTGAGAGTGGGGGGAGGGAGACCCAGTACTTC. It translates to CSVESGGRETQYF. J is TRBJ2-5 and V is TRBV29-1; D possibly corresponds to TRBD2 (6 bases). V was trimmed by 3 bases and J by 5 bases, leaving 13 bases between them. Per the germline V gene, CDR1 is SQVTM and CDR2 is ANQGSEA. This CDR3 is 13 amino acids long. Full variable domain (missing parts from reference TRBV29-1 and TRBJ2-5): SAVISQKPSRDICQRGTSLTIQCQVDSQVTMMFWYRQQPGQSLTLIATANQGSEATYESGFVIDKFPISRPNLTFSTLTVSNMSPEDSSIYLCSVESGGRETQYFGPGTRLLVL.

Only a few counts were recorded for this clone. J is TRBJ1-1 and V is TRBV6-1, with 11 bases aligning to TRBD1. The CDR3 has 16 amino acids. CDR1 and CDR2 (germline): MNHNS, SASEGT. V shed 4 bases, J shed 0 bases, and the junction held 4 bases outside the gene matches. Here the CDR3 DNA reads TGTGCCAGCAGTGGGTGGACAGGGGGCATGAACACTGAAGCTTTCTTT. It yields the protein CASSGWTGGMNTEAFF.

The table lists this clone with a few counts. The chain recombines TRBV19 with TRBJ1-1; 7 bases line up with TRBD1. From germline, CDR1 is LNHDA and CDR2 SQIVND (reference sequence). V was clipped by 5 bases and J by 1 base; unmatched bases: 4. The CDR3 length is 14 residues. CDR3 nucleotide sequence: TGTGCCAGTAGTCTTCGGACAGGGAACACTGAAGCTTTCTTT. It encodes CASSLRTGNTEAFF.

There are a few counts of this clone. The chain couples TRBV5-1 to TRBJ2-3, with D perhaps matching TRBD2 (6 bases). Germline V gives CDR1 SGHRS, CDR2 YFSETQ. V gave up 1 base and J gave up 4 bases, with 10 bases separating them. The CDR3 totals 14 residues. The CDR3 spells CASSLSSGADTQYF. The CDR3 nucleotides are TGCGCCAGCAGCTTGTCGTCGGGGGCAGATACGCAGTATTTT. Using reference TRBV5-1 and TRBJ2-3 for the parts outside the CDR3, the full variable domain is KAGVTQTPRYLIKTRGQQVTLSCSPISGHRSVSWYQQTPGQGLQFLFEYFSETQRNKGNFPGRFSGRQFSNSRSEMNVSTLELGDSALYLCASSLSSGADTQYFGPGTRLTVL.

This sequence joins TRBV19 and TRBJ2-5; perhaps TRBD1 as D (5 bases). Germline V CDR1 and CDR2: LNHDA, SQIVND (reference sequence). V was pared by 2 bases and J by 2 bases, with 9 bases between. This CDR3 has 14 residues. CDR3 in DNA: TGTGCCAGTAGTATAATCGACAGACAAGAGACCCAGTACTTC. It is translated as CASSIIDRQETQYF.

The chain carries TRBV28 and TRBJ1-2; a possible D gene is TRBD1 (5 bases). This CDR3 region has 13 residues. The V gene lost 3 bases and the J gene lost 8 bases, with 13 bases spanning the gap. Germline V lookup: CDR1 MDHEN, CDR2 SYDVKM. This CDR3 reads CASSLFRVQGYTF. The CDR3 nucleotides are TGTGCCAGCAGTTTGTTCAGGGTTCAAGGCTACACCTTC.

J is TRBJ2-7 and V is TRBV4-1; weak D call: TRBD1 (5 bases). CDR3 length equals 13 residues. Germline-derived CDR1 and CDR2 are MGHRA and YSYEKL. The V end was cut by 5 bases, the J end by 0 bases, with 8 bases between. The CDR3 loop is CASSDSVSYEQYF. CDR3 in DNA: TGCGCCAGCAGCGACAGCGTCTCCTACGAGCAGTACTTC.

V gene TRBV4-1 combines with J gene TRBJ2-1, with D tentatively TRBD1 (5 bases). Trimming pared 1 base from V and 5 bases from J, leaving 12 bases between. Germline loops: CDR1 MGHRA, CDR2 YSYEKL. This CDR3 is built from 15 residues. The CDR3 DNA follows: TGCGCCAGCAGCCAAGTAGATCGCAGGGACAATGAGCAGTTCTTC. It codes for CASSQVDRRDNEQFF.

This chain links TRBV10-1 with TRBJ2-7, with D possibly TRBD1 on 6 matching bases. CDR3 length: 15 residues. Germline V gene data show CDR1 as WNHNN and CDR2 as SYGVQD (reference sequence). Trimming stripped 2 bases from V and 1 base from J, with 12 bases between. The CDR3 loop reads CASSEGAGASYEQYF. In DNA form, the CDR3 reads TGCGCCAGCAGTGAGGGGGCAGGGGCTTCCTACGAGCAGTACTTC.

This clone appeared once. V is TRBV4-1 and J is TRBJ1-5, with TRBD1 as a possible D gene (6 bases). Germline lookup yields CDR1 MGHRA and CDR2 YSYEKL. CDR3 length: 17 amino acids. Trimming pared 1 base from V and 2 bases from J, leaving 15 bases between. Here the CDR3 DNA reads TGCGCCAGCAGCCAAGCCCGGGGGGCGCGTCGCAATCAGCCCCAGCATTTT. Protein product: CASSQARGARRNQPQHF.

V gene TRBV27 combines with J gene TRBJ2-6; the D gene is possibly TRBD1 (6 bases). CDR1 is MNHEY, CDR2 SMNVEV, per germline (reference sequence). The CDR3 sequence is 16 residues long. V was trimmed by 6 bases and J by 4 bases, leaving 16 bases between them. This chain's CDR3 is CASSLYRVPGANVLTF. The DNA for the CDR3 is TGTGCCAGCAGCCTTTACAGGGTTCCAGGGGCCAACGTCCTGACTTTC.

The V call is TRBV28, the J call TRBJ1-5; D is possibly TRBD1 (5 bases). V was trimmed by 4 bases and J by 0 bases, leaving 13 bases between them. Germline-derived CDR1 and CDR2 are MDHEN and SYDVKM. The CDR3 spans 16 residues. The CDR3 sequence: CASSSQRGGSNQPQHF. The CDR3 DNA reads as TGTGCCAGCAGTTCACAAAGGGGAGGTAGCAATCAGCCCCAGCATTTT.

The chain joins TRBV9 to TRBJ1-1; D perhaps matches TRBD1 (5 bases). Trimming pared 4 bases from V and 2 bases from J, leaving 15 bases between. The CDR3 has 15 residues. Per germline, CDR1 SGDLS and CDR2 YYNGEE. CDR3 in DNA: TGTGCCAGCAGCCCTACCCCTGGGGCAAACACTGAAGCTTTCTTT. Its protein product is CASSPTPGANTEAFF.

In this sample, this clone turned up once. V usage is TRBV7-9 and J usage is TRBJ2-5; D possibly corresponds to TRBD2 (5 bases). Germline CDR1 and CDR2: SEHNR and FQNEAQ (reference sequence). Trimming cost V 3 bases and J 4 bases, with 9 bases left between them. The CDR3 contains 13 residues. The CDR3 is CASSFGRGETQYF. The CDR3 DNA follows: TGTGCCAGCAGCTTTGGCCGGGGAGAGACCCAGTACTTC.

The chain has TRBV25-1 and TRBJ1-2; 7 bases fit TRBD1. The CDR3 is 13 residues long. Losses at the gene ends were 3 bases for V and 8 bases for J; bases not matched to a gene: 6. Germline CDR1 reads MGHDK; CDR2 reads SYGVNS. CDR3 amino acids: CASSERGQGGYTF. The CDR3 nucleotides are TGTGCCAGCAGTGAGAGGGGGCAGGGCGGCTACACCTTC.

This chain connects TRBV28 to TRBJ2-1; TRBD1 matches at 9 bases. The V and J ends lost 4 bases and 6 bases, in that order; junction bases with no gene match: 7. The length of the CDR3 is 15 residues. Germline assignment: CDR1 MDHEN and CDR2 SYDVKM. CDR3 residues: CASSSPGQGSNEQFF. In nucleotides, the CDR3 is TGTGCCAGCAGTTCCCCGGGACAGGGAAGCAATGAGCAGTTCTTC.

This chain joins TRBV6-5 and TRBJ2-1; 9 bases line up with TRBD2. From germline, CDR1 is MNHEY and CDR2 SVGAGI. The junction had 7 bases not matched to a gene; V was cut back by 6 bases and J by 4 bases. The CDR3 consists of 15 residues. In DNA form, the CDR3 reads TGTGCCAGCAGAGACAGGGCGGGAGGGTACAATGAGCAGTTCTTC. Translation gives CASRDRAGGYNEQFF.

The chain recombines TRBV6-6 with TRBJ2-7; TRBD1 matches 8 bases. Germline V gene sequence: CDR1 MNHNY, CDR2 SVGAGI (reference sequence). V was pared by 6 bases and J by 3 bases, with 7 bases of the junction left unmatched. The CDR3 length is 14 residues. The CDR3 region is CASSPGQGFYEQYF. CDR3 bases: TGTGCCAGCAGCCCAGGACAGGGATTCTACGAGCAGTACTTC.

The chain employs TRBV28 and TRBJ1-4; perhaps TRBD1 as D (5 bases). The V end was cut by 4 bases, the J end by 8 bases, with 14 bases between. In germline, CDR1 is MDHEN, CDR2 SYDVKM. This CDR3 has 14 residues. The CDR3 is CASSSQGIGEKLFF. In nucleotides, the CDR3 is TGTGCCAGCAGTTCGCAGGGTATTGGGGAAAAACTGTTTTTT.

This chain links TRBV5-4 with TRBJ2-1; TRBD2 is a possible D gene (6 bases). Germline assignment: CDR1 SGHNT and CDR2 YYREEE (reference sequence). The CDR3 totals 17 residues. The V end was cut by 7 bases, the J end by 2 bases, with 22 bases between. The CDR3 sequence is CASHAEGFSNPYNEQFF. DNA for the CDR3: TGTGCCAGCCACGCGGAGGGATTCAGCAACCCCTACAATGAGCAGTTCTTC.

V usage is TRBV13 and J usage is TRBJ2-3; D gene uncertain. With 3 bases removed from V and 3 bases from J, the gap between germline ends came to 4 bases. The CDR3 length is 12 residues. The germline V gene has CDR1 PRHDT and CDR2 FYEKMQ (reference sequence). CDR3 residues: CASSFSTDTQYF. The CDR3 coding sequence is TGTGCCAGCAGCTTTAGTACAGATACGCAGTATTTT.

This chain connects TRBV11-2 to TRBJ2-7; 10 bases are shared with TRBD1. Per the germline V gene, CDR1 is SGHAT and CDR2 is FQNNGV. The junction had 6 bases not matched to a gene; V was cut back by 3 bases and J by 4 bases. The CDR3 has 15 residues. The DNA of the CDR3 is TGTGCCAGCAGCTTGACAGGGGGCTGGGGTTACGAGCAGTACTTC. This translates into CASSLTGGWGYEQYF.

This clone was seen a handful of times. The CDR3 here is CAEGGEPYEQYF. The CDR3 DNA is TGTGCCGAGGGAGGGGAACCTTACGAGCAGTACTTC. The rearrangement links TRBV6-6 to TRBJ2-7; 7 nucleotides match TRBD2. V trimming: 11 bases; J trimming: 4 bases; junction bases outside the gene matches: 8. CDR1 and CDR2 (germline): MNHNY, SVGAGI (reference sequence). This CDR3 spans 12 amino acids.

The V and J genes are TRBV6-1 and TRBJ1-2; D call uncertain. Germline V gives CDR1 MNHNS, CDR2 SASEGT. CDR3 size: 12 residues. The V end was cut by 4 bases, the J end by 6 bases, with 9 bases between. CDR3 in amino acids: CASSGQLHGYTF. In DNA, the CDR3 is TGTGCCAGCAGTGGGCAGTTGCATGGCTACACCTTC.

The V call is TRBV28, the J call TRBJ2-5, with TRBD1 matching 7 bases. Judging by the DNA end, TRBJ2-7 fits better; the J call may be wrong. Germline values: CDR1 MDHEN, CDR2 SYDVKM. CDR3 length: 14 residues. In DNA, the CDR3 is TGTGCCAGCAGTTCGAGGGACAGCTCTTACGAGCAGTACTTC. It specifies CASSSRDSSYEQYF.

The rearrangement joins TRBV5-1 to TRBJ2-1; 8 positions match TRBD2. J lost 10 bases, V lost 0 bases, and 6 bases had no gene match. This CDR3 spans 14 amino acids. Germline V gene sequence: CDR1 SGHRS, CDR2 YFSETQ. The CDR3 region is CASSLAGLAGEQFF. In nucleotides, the CDR3 is TGCGCCAGCAGCTTGGCCGGACTAGCAGGAGAGCAGTTCTTC.

The V gene is TRBV12-5, the J gene TRBJ1-5; D gene uncertain. The length of the CDR3 is 12 residues. V gave up 6 bases and J gave up 3 bases, with 6 bases separating them. Germline assignment: CDR1 LGHNT and CDR2 FRNRAP. The CDR3 region has the DNA TGTGCTAGTGGCCGGTTCAATCAGCCCCAGCATTTT. Translation: CASGRFNQPQHF.

The chain has TRBV29-1 and TRBJ2-7; possibly TRBD1 for D (5 bases). The V gene's germline CDR1 is SQVTM and CDR2 ANQGSEA. The CDR3 is 14 residues long. The ends were cut back, 1 base at V and 2 bases at J, with 12 bases in the middle. CDR3 sequence reads: CSVEGQGSPYEQYF. CDR3 DNA sequence: TGCAGCGTTGAAGGGCAGGGCTCCCCCTACGAGCAGTACTTC.

This chain joins TRBV5-1 and TRBJ2-5, with unresolved D. This CDR3 comprises 14 residues. The V gene lost 2 bases and the J gene lost 4 bases, with 12 bases spanning the gap. CDR1 SGHRS and CDR2 YFSETQ come from the germline V gene. The CDR3 DNA follows: TGCGCCAGCAGCTTCTCCCTAGTCCGAGAGACCCAGTACTTC. It encodes CASSFSLVRETQYF. The whole variable domain, remainder taken from reference TRBV5-1 and TRBJ2-5, is KAGVTQTPRYLIKTRGQQVTLSCSPISGHRSVSWYQQTPGQGLQFLFEYFSETQRNKGNFPGRFSGRQFSNSRSEMNVSTLELGDSALYLCASSFSLVRETQYFGPGTRLLVL.